This section outlines one T cell receptor (beta chain) sequence together with its context. These data come from a study of blood T cell repertoires in COVID-19. Study context: Samples came from the United States, Italy and Spain, spanning acute and convalescent COVID-19.

Germline CDR1 reads SGHTA; CDR2 reads FQGNSA. V was cut by 3 bases and J by 7 bases, with 13 bases left in between. The CDR3 is 15 amino acids. Sequenced by immunoSEQ multiplex PCR; TCRdb stores in-frame clones only, minus some. This table holds about 270,000 clones, approximately 85% found once. The sample was PBMCs or T cells enriched from blood (not recorded which). This rearrangement joins TRBV7-2 to TRBJ1-6, with D possibly matching TRBD1 (5 bases). The sequence derives from a woman in her forties or fifties with acute COVID-19. Here the CDR3 reads CASSFTAGPNSPLHF. CDR3 nucleotide sequence: TGTGCCAGCAGCTTTACCGCAGGGCCCAATTCACCCCTCCACTTT. The full variable domain, rest sourced from reference TRBV7-2 and TRBJ1-6, is GAGVSQSPSNKVTEKGKDVELRCDPISGHTALYWYRQSLGQGLEFLIYFQGNSAPDKSGLPSDRFSAERTGGSVSTLTIQRTQQEDSAVYLCASSFTAGPNSPLHFGNGTRLTVT.